Below, one TCR beta chain is given with its context. 60 Vbeta and 13 Jbeta primers were used in PCR. Profiling relied on immunoSEQ multiplex PCR, and the TCRdb table lists in-frame clones only, not all of them. The sample includes around 130,000 clones, about four fifths of them seen just once. The data were obtained in a study of cytomegalovirus exposure and HLA in healthy donors. The germline CDR1 and CDR2 sequences are MDHEN and SYDVKM. The CDR3 loop spans 18 amino acids. The J segment lost 2 bases and the V segment lost 5 bases, leaving 12 bases of the junction unmatched. V gene TRBV28 combines with J gene TRBJ1-5; TRBD1 matches at 10 bases. This receptor was identified in a male donor in good health and CMV-seropositive. Specimen: PBMCs. CDR3 DNA: TGTGCCAGCAGTCTCCGGGACAGGGGACGTCGGGGCAATCAGCCCCAGCATTTT. It translates to CASSLRDRGRRGNQPQHF.